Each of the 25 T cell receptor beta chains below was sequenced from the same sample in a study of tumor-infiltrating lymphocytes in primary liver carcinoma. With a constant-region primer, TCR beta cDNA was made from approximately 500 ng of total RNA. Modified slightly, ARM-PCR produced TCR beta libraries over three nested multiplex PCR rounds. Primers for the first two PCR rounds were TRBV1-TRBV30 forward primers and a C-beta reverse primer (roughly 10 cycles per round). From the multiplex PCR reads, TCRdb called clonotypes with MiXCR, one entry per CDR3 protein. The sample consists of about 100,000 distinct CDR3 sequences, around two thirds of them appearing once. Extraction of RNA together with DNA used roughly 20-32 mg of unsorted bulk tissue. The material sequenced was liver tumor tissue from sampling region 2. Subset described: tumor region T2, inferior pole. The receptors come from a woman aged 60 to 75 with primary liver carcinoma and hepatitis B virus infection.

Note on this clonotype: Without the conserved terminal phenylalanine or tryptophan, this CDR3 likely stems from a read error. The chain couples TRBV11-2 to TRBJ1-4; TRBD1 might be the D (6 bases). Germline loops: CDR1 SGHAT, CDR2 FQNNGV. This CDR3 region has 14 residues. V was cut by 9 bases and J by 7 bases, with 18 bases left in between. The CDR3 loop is CASSLRDKGEKLFY. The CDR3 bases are TGTGCCAGTAGCCTCCGGGACAAGGGTGAAAAACTGTTTTAT.

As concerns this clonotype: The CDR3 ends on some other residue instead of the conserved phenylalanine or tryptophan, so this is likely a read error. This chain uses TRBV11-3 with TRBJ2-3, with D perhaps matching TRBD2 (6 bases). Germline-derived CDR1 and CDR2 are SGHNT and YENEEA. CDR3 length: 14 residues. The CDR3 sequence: CANSFRTNTDTQYL. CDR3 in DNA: TGTGCCAACAGCTTCAGGACTAACACAGATACGCAGTATTTA.

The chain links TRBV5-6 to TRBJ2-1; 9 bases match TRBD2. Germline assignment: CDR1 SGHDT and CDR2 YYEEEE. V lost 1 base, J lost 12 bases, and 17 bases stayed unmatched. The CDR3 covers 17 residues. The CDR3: CASSLYPPWNSGRGQFF. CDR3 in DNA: TGTGCCAGCAGCTTGTACCCACCTTGGAATAGCGGGAGAGGGCAGTTCTTC.

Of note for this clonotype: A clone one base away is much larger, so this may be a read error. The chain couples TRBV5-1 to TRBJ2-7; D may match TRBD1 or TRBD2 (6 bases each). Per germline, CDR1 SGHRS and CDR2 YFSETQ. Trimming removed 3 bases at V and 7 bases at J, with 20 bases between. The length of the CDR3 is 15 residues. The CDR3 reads CASSSPGARGREQYF. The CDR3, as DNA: TGCGCCAGCAGCTCCCCAGGGGCGCGAGGGAGGGAGCAGTACTTC.

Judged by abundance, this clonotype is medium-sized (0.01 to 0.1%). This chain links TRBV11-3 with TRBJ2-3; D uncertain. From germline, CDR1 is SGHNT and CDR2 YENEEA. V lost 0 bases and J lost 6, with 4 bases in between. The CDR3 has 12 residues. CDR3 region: CASSLDADTQYF. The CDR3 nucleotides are TGTGCCAGCAGCTTAGATGCGGATACGCAGTATTTT.

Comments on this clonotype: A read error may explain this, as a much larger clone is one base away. DNA for the CDR3: TGTGCCAGCGGGGGACAGGGCTTCGGAAAGACCATATATTTT. Residues: CASGGQGFGKTIYF. This chain uses TRBV28 with TRBJ1-3; 9 bases map to TRBD1. Germline CDR1 MDHEN, CDR2 SYDVKM. The CDR3 is 14 amino acids.

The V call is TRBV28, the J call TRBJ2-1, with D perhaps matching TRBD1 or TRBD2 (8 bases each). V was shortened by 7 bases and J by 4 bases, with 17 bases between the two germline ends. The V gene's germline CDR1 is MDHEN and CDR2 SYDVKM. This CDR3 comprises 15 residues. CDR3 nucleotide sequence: TGTGCCAGCACCCCAGGGGGCGGGGGGTACAATGAGCAGTTCTTC. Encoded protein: CASTPGGGGYNEQFF.

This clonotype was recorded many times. The CDR3 here is CSVEAASGWEGGNSPLHF. CDR3 DNA sequence: TGCAGCGTTGAAGCGGCCTCAGGGTGGGAAGGAGGTAATTCACCCCTCCACTTT. The V gene is TRBV29-1, the J gene TRBJ1-6, with D maybe TRBD1 (5 bases). The V gene's germline CDR1 is SQVTM and CDR2 ANQGSEA. The CDR3 contains 18 residues. Between the trimmed V and J ends, which lost 1 base and 6 bases, there was a span of 22 bases. Drawing the rest from reference TRBV29-1 and TRBJ1-6, the complete variable domain is SAVISQKPSRDICQRGTSLTIQCQVDSQVTMMFWYRQQPGQSLTLIATANQGSEATYESGFVIDKFPISRPNLTFSTLTVSNMSPEDSSIYLCSVEAASGWEGGNSPLHFGNGTRLTVT.

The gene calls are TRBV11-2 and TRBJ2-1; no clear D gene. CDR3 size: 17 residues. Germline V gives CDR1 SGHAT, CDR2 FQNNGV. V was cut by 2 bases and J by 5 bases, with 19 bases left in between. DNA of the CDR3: TGTGCCAGCAGCTTACGACCGGCACTGAGATTCCACAATGAGCAGTTCTTC. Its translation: CASSLRPALRFHNEQFF.

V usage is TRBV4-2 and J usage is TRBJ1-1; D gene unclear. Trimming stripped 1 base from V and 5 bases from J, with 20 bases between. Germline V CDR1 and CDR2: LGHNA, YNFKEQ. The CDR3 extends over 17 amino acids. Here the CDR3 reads CASSQGSLEGIGTEAFF. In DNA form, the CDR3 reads TGTGCCAGCAGCCAAGGATCCCTTGAGGGAATTGGGACTGAAGCTTTCTTT.

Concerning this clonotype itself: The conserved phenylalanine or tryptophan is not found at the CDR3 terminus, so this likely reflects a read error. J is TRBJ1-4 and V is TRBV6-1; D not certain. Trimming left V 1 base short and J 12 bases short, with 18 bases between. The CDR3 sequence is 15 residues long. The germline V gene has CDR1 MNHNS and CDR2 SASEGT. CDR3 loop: CASSEVQHGDEELFI. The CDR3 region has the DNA TGTGCCAGCAGTGAAGTACAACATGGGGATGAGGAACTGTTTATT.

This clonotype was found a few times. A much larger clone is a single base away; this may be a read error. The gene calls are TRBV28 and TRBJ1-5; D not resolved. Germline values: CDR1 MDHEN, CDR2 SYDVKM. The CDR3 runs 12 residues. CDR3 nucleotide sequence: TGTGCCAGCAGTAACCCTAATCGGCCCCAGCATTTT. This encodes CASSNPNRPQHF.

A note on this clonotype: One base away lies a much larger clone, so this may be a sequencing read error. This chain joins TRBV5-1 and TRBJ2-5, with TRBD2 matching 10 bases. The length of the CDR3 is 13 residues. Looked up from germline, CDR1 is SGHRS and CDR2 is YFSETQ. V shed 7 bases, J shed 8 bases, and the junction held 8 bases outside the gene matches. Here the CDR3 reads CASGSGTSVTQYF. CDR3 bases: TGCGCCAGCGGCTCCGGGACTAGCGTAACCCAGTACTTC.

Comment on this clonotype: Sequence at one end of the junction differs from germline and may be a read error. For the CDR3, the DNA is TGTGCCAGCAGCTGGGACAGGGGGGACTACGAGCGGTACTTC. Protein sequence: CASSWDRGDYERYF. The rearrangement links TRBV7-9 to TRBJ2-7, with TRBD1 matching 11 bases. The germline V gene encodes CDR1 SEHNR and CDR2 FQNEAQ (reference sequence). The CDR3 covers 14 residues. Complete variable domain (other parts from reference TRBV7-9 and TRBJ2-7): DTGVSQNPRHKITKRGQNVTFRCDPISEHNRLYWYRQTLGQGPEFLTYFQNEAQLEKSRLLSDRFSAERPKGSFSTLEIQRTEQGDSAMYLCASSWDRGDYERYFGPGTRLTVT.

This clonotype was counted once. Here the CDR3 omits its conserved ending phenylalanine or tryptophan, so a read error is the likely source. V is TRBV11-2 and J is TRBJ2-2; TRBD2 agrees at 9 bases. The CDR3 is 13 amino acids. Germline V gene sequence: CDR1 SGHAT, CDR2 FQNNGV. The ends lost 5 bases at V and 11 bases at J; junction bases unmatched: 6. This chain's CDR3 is CASSESGLAELFS. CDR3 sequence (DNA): TGTGCCAGCAGCGAGTCGGGACTAGCTGAGCTGTTTTCT.

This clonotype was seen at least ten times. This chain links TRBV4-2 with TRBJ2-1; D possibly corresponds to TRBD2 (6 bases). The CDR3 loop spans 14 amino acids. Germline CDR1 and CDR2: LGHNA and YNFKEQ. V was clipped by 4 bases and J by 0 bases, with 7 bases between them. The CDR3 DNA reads TGTGCCAGCAGCCGGGGGGACTCCTACAATGAGCAGTTCTTC. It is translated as CASSRGDSYNEQFF.

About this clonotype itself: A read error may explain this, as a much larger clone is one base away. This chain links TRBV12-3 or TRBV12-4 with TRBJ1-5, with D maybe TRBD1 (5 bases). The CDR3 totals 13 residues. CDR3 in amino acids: CVSSHQGNQPQHF. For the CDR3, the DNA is TGTGTCAGCAGTCATCAGGGAAATCAGCCCCAGCATTTT.

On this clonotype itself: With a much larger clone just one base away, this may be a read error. In DNA, the CDR3 is TGTGCCAGCAGCTTTGGACTAGCGGGGCCCTACGAGCAGTGCTTC. It specifies CASSFGLAGPYEQCF. The gene calls are TRBV7-9 and TRBJ2-7, with 12 bases fitting TRBD2. This CDR3 has 15 amino acids. Germline V lookup: CDR1 SEHNR, CDR2 FQNEAQ (reference sequence). Using reference TRBV7-9 and TRBJ2-7 for the parts outside the CDR3, the full variable domain is DTGVSQNPRHKITKRGQNVTFRCDPISEHNRLYWYRQTLGQGPEFLTYFQNEAQLEKSRLLSDRFSAERPKGSFSTLEIQRTEQGDSAMYLCASSFGLAGPYEQCFGPGTRLTVT.

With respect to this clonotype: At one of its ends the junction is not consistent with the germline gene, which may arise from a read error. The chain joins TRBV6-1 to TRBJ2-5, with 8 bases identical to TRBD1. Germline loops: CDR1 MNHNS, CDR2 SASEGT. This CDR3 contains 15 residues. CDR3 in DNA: TGTGCCAGCAGTCCCCAGGACAGGGATTGCGAGACCGAGTACTTC. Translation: CASSPQDRDCETEYF.

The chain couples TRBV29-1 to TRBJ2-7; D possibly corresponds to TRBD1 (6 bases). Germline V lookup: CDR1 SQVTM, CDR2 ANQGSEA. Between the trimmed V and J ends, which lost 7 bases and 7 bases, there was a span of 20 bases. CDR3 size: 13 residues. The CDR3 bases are TGCAGCGCCTGCAACCTCGGAACAGGGGAGCAGTACTTC. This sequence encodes CSACNLGTGEQYF.

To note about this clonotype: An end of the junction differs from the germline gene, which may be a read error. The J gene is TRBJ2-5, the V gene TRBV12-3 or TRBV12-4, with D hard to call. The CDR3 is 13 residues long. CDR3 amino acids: CASGKLPQETQCF. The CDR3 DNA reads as TGTGCCAGCGGGAAGCTACCGCAAGAGACCCAGTGCTTC.

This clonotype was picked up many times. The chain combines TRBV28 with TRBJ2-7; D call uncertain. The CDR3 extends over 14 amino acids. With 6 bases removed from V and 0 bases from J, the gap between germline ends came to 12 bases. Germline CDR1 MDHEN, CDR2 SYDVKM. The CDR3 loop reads CASRSGLPSYEQYF. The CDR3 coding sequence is TGTGCCAGCAGGTCAGGTCTGCCCTCCTACGAGCAGTACTTC.

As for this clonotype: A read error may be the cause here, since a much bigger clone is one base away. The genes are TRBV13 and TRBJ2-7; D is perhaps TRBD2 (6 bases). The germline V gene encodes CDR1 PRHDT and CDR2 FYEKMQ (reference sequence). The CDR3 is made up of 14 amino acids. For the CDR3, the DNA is TGTGCCAGCATGAGGCAGGGACTTCGCTACGGGCAGTACTTC. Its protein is CASMRQGLRYGQYF.

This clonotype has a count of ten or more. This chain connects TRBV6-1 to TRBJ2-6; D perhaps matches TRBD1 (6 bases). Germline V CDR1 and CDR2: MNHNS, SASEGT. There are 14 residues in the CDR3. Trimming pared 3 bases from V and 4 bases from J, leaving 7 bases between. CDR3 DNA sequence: TGTGCCAGCAGTGACGGACAGGGGGCCAACGTCCTGACTTTC. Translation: CASSDGQGANVLTF.

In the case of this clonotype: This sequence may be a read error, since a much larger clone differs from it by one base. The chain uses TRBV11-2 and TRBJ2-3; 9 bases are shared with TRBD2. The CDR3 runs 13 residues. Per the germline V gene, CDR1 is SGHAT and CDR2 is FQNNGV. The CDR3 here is CASSFVAGDMQYF. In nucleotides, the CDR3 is TGTGCCAGCAGCTTCGTAGCGGGAGATATGCAGTATTTT.